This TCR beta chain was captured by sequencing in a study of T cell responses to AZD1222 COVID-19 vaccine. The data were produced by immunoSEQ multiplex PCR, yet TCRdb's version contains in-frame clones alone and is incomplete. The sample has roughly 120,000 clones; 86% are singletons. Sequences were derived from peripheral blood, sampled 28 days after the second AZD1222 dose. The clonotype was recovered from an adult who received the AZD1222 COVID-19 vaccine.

The CDR3 DNA sequence: TGTGCCAGCAGTCGACTAGCGGGGGGGCATGGGGCCAACGTCCTGACTTTC. This translates into CASSRLAGGHGANVLTF. The V and J genes are TRBV6-4 and TRBJ2-6, with TRBD2 matching 14 bases. The CDR3 extends over 17 amino acids. Germline lookup yields CDR1 MRHNA and CDR2 SNTAGT. The ends lost 5 bases at V and 3 bases at J; junction bases unmatched: 3.